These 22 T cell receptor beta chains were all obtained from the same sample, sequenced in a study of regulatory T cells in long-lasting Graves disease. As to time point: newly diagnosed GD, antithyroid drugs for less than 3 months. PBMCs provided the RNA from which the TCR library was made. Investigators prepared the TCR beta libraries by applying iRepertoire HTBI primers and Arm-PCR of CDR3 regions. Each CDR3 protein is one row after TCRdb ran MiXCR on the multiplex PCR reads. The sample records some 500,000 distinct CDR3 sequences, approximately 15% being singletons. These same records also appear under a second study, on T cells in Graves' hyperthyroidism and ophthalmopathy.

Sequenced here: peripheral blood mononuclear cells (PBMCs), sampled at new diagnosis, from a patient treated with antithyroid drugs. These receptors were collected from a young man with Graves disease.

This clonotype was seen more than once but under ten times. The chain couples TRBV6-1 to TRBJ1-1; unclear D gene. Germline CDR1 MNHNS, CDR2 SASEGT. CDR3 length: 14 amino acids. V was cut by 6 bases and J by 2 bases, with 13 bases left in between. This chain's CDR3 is CASSSATVNTEAFF. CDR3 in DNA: TGTGCCAGCAGCTCTGCTACGGTTAACACTGAAGCTTTCTTT.

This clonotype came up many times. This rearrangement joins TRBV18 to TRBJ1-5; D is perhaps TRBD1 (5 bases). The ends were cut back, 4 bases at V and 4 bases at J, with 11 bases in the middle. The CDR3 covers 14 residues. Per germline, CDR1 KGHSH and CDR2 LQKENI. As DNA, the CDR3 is TGTGCCAGCTCACTTAGGGACGGGAATCAGCCCCAGCATTTT. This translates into CASSLRDGNQPQHF.

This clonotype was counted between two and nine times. CDR3 DNA: TGCGCCAGCAGCTTTTCCACCGGGACTAGCTACAATGAGCAGTTCTTC. The encoded protein is CASSFSTGTSYNEQFF. The V and J genes are TRBV5-1 and TRBJ2-1, with TRBD2 matching over 8 bases. Germline-derived CDR1 and CDR2 are SGHRS and YFSETQ. The CDR3 is made up of 16 amino acids. Losses at the gene ends were 2 bases for V and 3 bases for J; bases not matched to a gene: 7. Together with reference TRBV5-1 and TRBJ2-1, the CDR3 gives the full variable domain: KAGVTQTPRYLIKTRGQQVTLSCSPISGHRSVSWYQQTPGQGLQFLFEYFSETQRNKGNFPGRFSGRQFSNSRSEMNVSTLELGDSALYLCASSFSTGTSYNEQFFGPGTRLTVL.

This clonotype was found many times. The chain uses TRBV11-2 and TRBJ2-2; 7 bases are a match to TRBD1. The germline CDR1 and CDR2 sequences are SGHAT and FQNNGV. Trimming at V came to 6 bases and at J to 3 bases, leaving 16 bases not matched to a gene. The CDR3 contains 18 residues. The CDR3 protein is CASRLPIRGRMYTGELFF. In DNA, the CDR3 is TGTGCCAGCAGACTTCCGATAAGGGGGCGAATGTACACCGGGGAGCTGTTTTTT.

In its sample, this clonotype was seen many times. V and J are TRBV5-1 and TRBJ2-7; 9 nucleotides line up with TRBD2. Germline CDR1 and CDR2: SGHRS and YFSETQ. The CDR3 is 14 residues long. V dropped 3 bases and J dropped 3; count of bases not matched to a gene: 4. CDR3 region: CASSSAGGNYEQYF. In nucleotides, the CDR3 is TGCGCCAGCAGCTCCGCGGGAGGGAACTACGAGCAGTACTTC.

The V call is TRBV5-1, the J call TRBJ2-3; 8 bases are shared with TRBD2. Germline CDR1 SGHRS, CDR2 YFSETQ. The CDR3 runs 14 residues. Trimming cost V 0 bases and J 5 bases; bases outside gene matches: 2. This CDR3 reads CASSLAAGEDTQYF. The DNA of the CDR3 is TGCGCCAGCAGCTTGGCAGCGGGAGAAGATACGCAGTATTTT.

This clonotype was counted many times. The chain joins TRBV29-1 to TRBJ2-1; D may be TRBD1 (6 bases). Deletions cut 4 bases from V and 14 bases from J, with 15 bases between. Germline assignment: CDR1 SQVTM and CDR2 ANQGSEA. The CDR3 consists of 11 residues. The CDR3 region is CSVGRTKGEFF. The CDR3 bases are TGCAGCGTTGGGAGGACGAAGGGGGAGTTCTTC.

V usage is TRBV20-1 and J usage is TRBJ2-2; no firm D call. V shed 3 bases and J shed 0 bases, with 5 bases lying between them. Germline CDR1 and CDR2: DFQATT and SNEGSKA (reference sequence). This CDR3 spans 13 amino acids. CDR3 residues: CSARSANTGELFF. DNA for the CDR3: TGCAGTGCTAGGTCAGCGAACACCGGGGAGCTGTTTTTT.

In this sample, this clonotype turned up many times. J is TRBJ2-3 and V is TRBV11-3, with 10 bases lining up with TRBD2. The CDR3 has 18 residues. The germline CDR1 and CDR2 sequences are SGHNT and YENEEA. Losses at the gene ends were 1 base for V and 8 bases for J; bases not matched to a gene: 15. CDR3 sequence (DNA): TGTGCCAGCAGCTTAGCCACTACAGCGGGAGGGCGACGTGGTACGCAGTATTTT. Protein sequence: CASSLATTAGGRRGTQYF. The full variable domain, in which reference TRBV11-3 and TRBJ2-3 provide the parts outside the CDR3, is EAGVVQSPRYKIIEKKQPVAFWCNPISGHNTLYWYLQNLGQGPELLIRYENEEAVDDSQLPKDRFSAERLKGVDSTLKIQPAELGDSAVYLCASSLATTAGGRRGTQYFGPGTRLTVL.

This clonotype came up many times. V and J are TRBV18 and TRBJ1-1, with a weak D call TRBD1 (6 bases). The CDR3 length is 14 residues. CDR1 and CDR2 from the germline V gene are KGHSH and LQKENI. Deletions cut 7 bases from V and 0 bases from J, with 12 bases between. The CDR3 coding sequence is TGTGCCAGCTACCCGACAGGAGTGAACACTGAAGCTTTCTTT. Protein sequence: CASYPTGVNTEAFF.

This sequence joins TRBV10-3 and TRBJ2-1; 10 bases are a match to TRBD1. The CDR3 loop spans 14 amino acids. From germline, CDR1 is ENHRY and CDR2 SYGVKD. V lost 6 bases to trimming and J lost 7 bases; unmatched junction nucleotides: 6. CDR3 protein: CAISGGQGINEQFF. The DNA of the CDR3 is TGTGCCATCAGCGGGGGACAGGGGATAAATGAGCAGTTCTTC.

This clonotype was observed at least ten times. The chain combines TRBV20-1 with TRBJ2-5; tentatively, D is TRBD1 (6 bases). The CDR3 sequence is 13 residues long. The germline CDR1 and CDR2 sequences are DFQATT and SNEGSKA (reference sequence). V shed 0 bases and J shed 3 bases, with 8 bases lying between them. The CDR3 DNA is TGCAGTGCTAGAGATAACAGGGAAGAGACCCAGTACTTC. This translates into CSARDNREETQYF.

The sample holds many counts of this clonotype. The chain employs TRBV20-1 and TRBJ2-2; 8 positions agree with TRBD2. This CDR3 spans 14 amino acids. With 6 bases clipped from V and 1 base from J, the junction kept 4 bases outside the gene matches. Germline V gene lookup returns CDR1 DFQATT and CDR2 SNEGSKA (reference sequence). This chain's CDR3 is CSAQRELNTGELFF. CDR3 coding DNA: TGCAGTGCGCAGCGGGAGTTGAACACCGGGGAGCTGTTTTTT.

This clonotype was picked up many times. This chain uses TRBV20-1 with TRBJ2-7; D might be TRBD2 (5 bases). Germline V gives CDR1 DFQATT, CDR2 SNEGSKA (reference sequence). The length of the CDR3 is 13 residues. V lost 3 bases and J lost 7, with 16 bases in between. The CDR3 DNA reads TGCAGTGCTAGGCGCCCTCCGAGAGGGGAGCAGTACTTC. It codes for CSARRPPRGEQYF.

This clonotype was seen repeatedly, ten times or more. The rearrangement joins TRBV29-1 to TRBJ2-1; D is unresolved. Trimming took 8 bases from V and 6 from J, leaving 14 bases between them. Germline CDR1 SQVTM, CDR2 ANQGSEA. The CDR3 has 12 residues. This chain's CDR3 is CSSRRLGNEQFF. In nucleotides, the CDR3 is TGCAGCTCTCGGCGTTTGGGCAATGAGCAGTTCTTC.

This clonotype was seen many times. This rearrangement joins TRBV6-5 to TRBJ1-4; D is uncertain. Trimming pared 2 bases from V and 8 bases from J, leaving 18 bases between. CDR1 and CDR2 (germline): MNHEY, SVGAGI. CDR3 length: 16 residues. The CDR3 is CASSYRLRQLGEKLFF. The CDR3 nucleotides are TGTGCCAGCAGTTACCGGTTGCGCCAGCTGGGCGAAAAACTGTTTTTT.

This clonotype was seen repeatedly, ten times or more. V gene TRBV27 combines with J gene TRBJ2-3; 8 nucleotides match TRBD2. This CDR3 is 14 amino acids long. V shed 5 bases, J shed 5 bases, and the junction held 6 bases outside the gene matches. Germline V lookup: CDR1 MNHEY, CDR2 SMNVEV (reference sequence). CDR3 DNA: TGTGCCAGCAGTATGAGACTAGCGAGAGATACGCAGTATTTT. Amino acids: CASSMRLARDTQYF.

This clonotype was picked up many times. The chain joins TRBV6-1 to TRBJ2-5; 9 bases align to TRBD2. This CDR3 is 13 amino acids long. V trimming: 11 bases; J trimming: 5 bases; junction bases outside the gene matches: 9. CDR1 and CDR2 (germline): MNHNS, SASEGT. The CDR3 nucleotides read TGTGCCGGAAGGGCTAGCGGGAAGGAGACCCAGTACTTC. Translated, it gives CAGRASGKETQYF.

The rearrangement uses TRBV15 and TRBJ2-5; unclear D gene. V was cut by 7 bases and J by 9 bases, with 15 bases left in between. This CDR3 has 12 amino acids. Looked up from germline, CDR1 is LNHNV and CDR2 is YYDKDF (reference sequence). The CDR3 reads CATTYRIGPQYF. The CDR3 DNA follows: TGTGCCACCACGTATCGGATCGGCCCCCAGTACTTC.

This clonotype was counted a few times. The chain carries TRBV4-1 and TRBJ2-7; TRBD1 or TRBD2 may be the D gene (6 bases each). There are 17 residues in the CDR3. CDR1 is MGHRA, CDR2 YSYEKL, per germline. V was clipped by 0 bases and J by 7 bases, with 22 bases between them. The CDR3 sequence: CASSQDTGPPRAGEQYF. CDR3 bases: TGCGCCAGCAGCCAAGATACAGGGCCCCCCAGGGCGGGAGAGCAGTACTTC.

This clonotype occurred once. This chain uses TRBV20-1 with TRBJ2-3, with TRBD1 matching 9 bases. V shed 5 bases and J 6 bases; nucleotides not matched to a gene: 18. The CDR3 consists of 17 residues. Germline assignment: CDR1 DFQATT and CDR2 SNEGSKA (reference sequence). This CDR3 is CSAVPPPGQGLRDTQYF. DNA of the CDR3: TGCAGTGCTGTCCCTCCCCCGGGACAGGGACTTCGGGATACGCAGTATTTT.

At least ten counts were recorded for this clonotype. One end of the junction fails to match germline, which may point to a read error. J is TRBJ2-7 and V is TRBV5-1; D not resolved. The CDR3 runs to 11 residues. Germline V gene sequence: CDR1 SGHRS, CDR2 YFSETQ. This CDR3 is CASSLGPEQYF. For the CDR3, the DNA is TGTGCCAGCAGCTTAGGACCCGAGCAGTACTTC.